This T cell receptor beta chain was obtained from a study of T cell clusters in autoimmune cytopenias. Regarding this clonotype: The antigen remains undetermined.

TRB was amplified from roughly 250 ng of peripheral blood genomic DNA per sample. The germline V gene encodes CDR1 ENHRY and CDR2 SYGVKD. The length of the CDR3 is 12 residues. TRB was amplified by touch-down multiplex PCR, primer pools A and B combined. TCRdb reprocessed the multiplex PCR reads and keeps a single row for each CDR3 protein, giving no DNA. The sample data list about 5,100 distinct CDR3 sequences. The study's findings and limits: The T cell clusters were defined only in silico, without experimental functional validation. Primary autoimmune cytopenia patients appeared to lack physiological T cell clusters present in healthy donors.

This sample was shared with a second study, whose subject was T cell repertoires in aging, cancer and after chemotherapy. As that study records: Over several months to years, re-sampled healthy donor repertoires clearly shared clones.

This TCR came from a human donor in good health. V and J are TRBV10-3 and TRBJ1-2; the TCRdb D gene call, TRBD1, has no DNA to confirm it. The sample comprised peripheral blood. CDR3: CAISTGSGGYTF.